The subject of this entry is one T cell receptor beta chain. Its antigen is unidentified. The data belong to a study of a mutant IDH1 vaccine in newly diagnosed glioma. Time point in this sample: week 47, end of study. Vaccine doses each comprised 300 ug of mutant IDH1 20-mer peptide, with topical imiquimod. Study conclusions and caveats: Induction of immune responses by the vaccine occurred in approximately 92% of patients.

Profiling relied on immunoSEQ multiplex PCR, and the TCRdb table lists in-frame clones only, not all of them. In the table there are roughly 86,000 clones, more than 80% of which are singletons. The CDR3 runs 13 residues. In germline, CDR1 is MNHEY, CDR2 SVGAGI. V was pared by 6 bases and J by 0 bases, with 1 base of the junction left unmatched. The chain combines TRBV6-5 with TRBJ2-5; 7 bases match TRBD1. The receptor comes from a man aged 40-49 years with glioma. This specimen consisted of PBMCs, obtained from a glioma patient whose treatment included an IDH1 peptide vaccine. The CDR3 DNA reads TGTGCCAGCAGGGGACAGTACCAAGAGACCCAGTACTTC. It codes for CASRGQYQETQYF.